These 6 T cell receptor beta chains share one sample of origin, sequenced in a study of blood T cell repertoires in COVID-19. Sequencing was performed with immunoSEQ multiplex PCR; in TCRdb, only in-frame clones are kept and a portion is missing. The table shows 400,000 or so clones, with about 89% occurring only once. Sequenced material: PBMCs or T cells enriched from blood (not recorded which). Receptors were obtained from a middle-aged man in a cohort exposed to, infected with or recovered from COVID-19 (not recorded which).

The V call is TRBV11-1, the J call TRBJ2-7; the match to TRBD2 covers 11 bases. Trimming took 4 bases from V and 2 from J; bases not matched to a gene: 4. The germline gives CDR1 SGHAT, CDR2 FQDESV (reference sequence). The CDR3 consists of 15 residues. The CDR3 DNA sequence: TGTGCCAGCAGCTCGGGGACTAGCGGTACCTACGAGCAGTACTTC. Its translation is CASSSGTSGTYEQYF.

The rearrangement uses TRBV13 and TRBJ1-3; 7 positions match TRBD1. The V gene end was trimmed by 4 bases and the J gene end by 8 bases; junction bases not matched to a gene: 14. Germline V gene data show CDR1 as PRHDT and CDR2 as FYEKMQ (reference sequence). This CDR3 is 16 amino acids long. CDR3 region: CASSSRDSRERDTIYF. CDR3 DNA: TGTGCCAGCAGCTCCCGGGACAGCCGCGAGAGAGACACCATATATTTT.

The chain employs TRBV28 and TRBJ2-3; 8 positions match TRBD1. This CDR3 is 15 amino acids long. V gave up 10 bases and J gave up 1 base; unmatched junction bases: 10. The germline gives CDR1 MDHEN, CDR2 SYDVKM. The CDR3 coding sequence is TGTGCCACCGCCGATCCGGGACAGGGCACAGATACGCAGTATTTT. Its protein is CATADPGQGTDTQYF. Complete variable domain (other parts from reference TRBV28 and TRBJ2-3): DVKVTQSSRYLVKRTGEKVFLECVQDMDHENMFWYRQDPGLGLRLIYFSYDVKMKEKGDIPEGYSVSREKKERFSLILESASTNQTSMYLCATADPGQGTDTQYFGPGTRLTVL.

The V call is TRBV5-1, the J call TRBJ1-4; 10 positions match TRBD1. CDR1 and CDR2 from the germline V gene are SGHRS and YFSETQ. CDR3 length: 16 amino acids. After removal of 0 bases from V and 11 bases from J, the junction contained 10 bases not matched to a gene. The DNA for the CDR3 is TGCGCCAGCAGCTTGGCCGCGTGGGACAGGGGAGCGAAACTGTTTTTT. Protein sequence: CASSLAAWDRGAKLFF.

This clone was counted once. The rearrangement uses TRBV4-1 and TRBJ1-1; 8 bases map to TRBD1. The germline V gene encodes CDR1 MGHRA and CDR2 YSYEKL. Unmatched junction bases numbered 10, after V lost 2 bases and J lost 5 bases. The CDR3 has 16 amino acids. The CDR3 protein is CASSQSPGGGRTEAFF. CDR3 coding DNA: TGCGCCAGCAGCCAATCCCCAGGGGGCGGTCGGACTGAAGCTTTCTTT.

Comment on this clone: Distinct nucleotide sequences in the sample also encode this CDR3. The chain employs TRBV2 and TRBJ2-2; D call uncertain. Deletions cut 5 bases from V and 1 base from J, with 8 bases between. Germline loops: CDR1 SNHLY, CDR2 FYNNEI. The CDR3 extends over 14 amino acids. This CDR3 is CASSSTENTGELFF. For the CDR3, the DNA is TGTGCCAGCAGTTCTACAGAGAACACCGGGGAGCTGTTTTTT.